This T cell receptor beta chain was obtained from a study of CD8+ T cells in alopecia areata. Findings and caveats of the study: Lesional scalp, notably in alopecia totalis/universalis, had clonality above that of normal scalp.

Researchers gathered lesional scalp punch biopsies and peripheral blood from patients with alopecia areata. The length of the CDR3 is 16 residues. Germline lookup yields CDR1 ENHRY and CDR2 SYGVKD. V shed 1 base and J shed 7 bases, with 17 bases lying between them. Sequencing used cDNA as its template, made by extracting RNA and reverse transcribing it. Repertoires were generated with immunoSEQ multiplex PCR, while TCRdb's copy carries only in-frame clones and drops some. The data show 150,000 to 200,000 clones, less than 75% seen once. This clone has only a few counts. Antigen: not known. The V and J genes are TRBV10-3 and TRBJ2-1; tentative D call: TRBD2 (6 bases). The source is a human donor with alopecia areata. The material sequenced was CD8+ T cells sorted from blood, taken at week 0. Here the CDR3 DNA reads TGTGCCATCAGTGAGTTTGGGACTCGGGCCCTAAATGAGCAGTTCTTC. This gives the protein CAISEFGTRALNEQFF.